This paragraph covers one TCR beta chain sequence. This CDR3 is 17 amino acids long. V was pared by 6 bases and J by 5 bases, with 16 bases of the junction left unmatched. Germline CDR1 reads LGHNA; CDR2 reads YNFKEQ. The data originate from a study of OX40 agonist ivuxolimab in advanced cancers. Data came from immunoSEQ multiplex PCR; TCRdb stores just in-frame clones and leaves some out. This sample has some 50,000 clones; around 90% occur once, and the top ten carry around 11%. Sequences were derived from CD4+ or CD8+ T cells sorted from blood, sampled in a trial of the OX40 agonist ivuxolimab. This sequence originates from an adult with an advanced solid tumor such as melanoma, head and neck, liver or kidney cancer. V is TRBV4-2 and J is TRBJ2-7, with 10 bases fitting TRBD1. CDR3 region: CASSLEFFGTGADEQYF. The CDR3 bases are TGTGCCAGCAGTCTGGAGTTTTTCGGGACAGGGGCCGACGAGCAGTACTTC.